This TCR beta chain was retrieved from a study of blood T cell repertoires in COVID-19. The overall study: T cells, B-cell-depleted T cells, or PBMCs supplied cDNA or gDNA.

TCRdb's copy holds only in-frame clones and misses some; the assay was immunoSEQ multiplex PCR. Among roughly 410,000 clones listed, over 75% were seen once. The clonotype comes from a woman aged 40 to 50 with COVID-19, enrolled during active disease. The sequencing input was peripheral blood.

The CDR3 sequence: CASSEIQGGGNTIYF. For the CDR3, the DNA is TGTGCCAGCAGTGAAATCCAGGGAGGAGGAAACACCATATATTTT. V and J are TRBV2 and TRBJ1-3; maybe TRBD1 (5 bases). The CDR3 sequence is 15 residues long. The V gene lost 2 bases and the J gene lost 4 bases, with 12 bases spanning the gap. CDR1 SNHLY and CDR2 FYNNEI come from the germline V gene.